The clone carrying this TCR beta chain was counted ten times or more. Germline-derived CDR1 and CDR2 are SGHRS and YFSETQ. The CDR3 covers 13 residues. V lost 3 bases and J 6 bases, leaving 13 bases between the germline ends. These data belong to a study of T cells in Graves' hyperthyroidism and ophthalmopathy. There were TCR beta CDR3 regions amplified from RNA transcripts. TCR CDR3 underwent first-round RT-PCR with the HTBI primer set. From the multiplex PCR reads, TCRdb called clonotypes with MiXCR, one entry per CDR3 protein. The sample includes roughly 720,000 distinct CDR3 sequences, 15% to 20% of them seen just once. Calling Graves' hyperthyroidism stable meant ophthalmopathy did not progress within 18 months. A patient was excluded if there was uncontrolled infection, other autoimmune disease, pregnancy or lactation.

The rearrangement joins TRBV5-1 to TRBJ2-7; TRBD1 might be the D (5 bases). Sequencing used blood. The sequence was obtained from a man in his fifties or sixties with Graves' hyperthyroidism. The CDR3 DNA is TGCGCCAGCAGCTCGTTGGACAAGATCGAGCAGTACTTC. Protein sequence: CASSSLDKIEQYF.